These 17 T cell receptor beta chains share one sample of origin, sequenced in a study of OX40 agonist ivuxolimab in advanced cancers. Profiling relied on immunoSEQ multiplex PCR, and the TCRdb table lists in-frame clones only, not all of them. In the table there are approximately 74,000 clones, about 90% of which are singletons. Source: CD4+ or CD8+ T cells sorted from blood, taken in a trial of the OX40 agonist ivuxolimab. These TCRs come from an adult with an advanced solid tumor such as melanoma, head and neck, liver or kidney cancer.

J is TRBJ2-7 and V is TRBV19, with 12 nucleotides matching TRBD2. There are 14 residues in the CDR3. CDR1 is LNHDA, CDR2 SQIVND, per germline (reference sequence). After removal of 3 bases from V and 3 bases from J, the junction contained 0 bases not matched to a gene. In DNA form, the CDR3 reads TGTGCCAGTAGTATGACTAGCGGGAGCTACGAGCAGTACTTC. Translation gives CASSMTSGSYEQYF. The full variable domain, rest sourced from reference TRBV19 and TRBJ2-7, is DGGITQSPKYLFRKEGQNVTLSCEQNLNHDAMYWYRQDPGQGLRLIYYSQIVNDFQKGDIAEGYSVSREKKESFPLTVTSAQKNPTAFYLCASSMTSGSYEQYFGPGTRLTVT.

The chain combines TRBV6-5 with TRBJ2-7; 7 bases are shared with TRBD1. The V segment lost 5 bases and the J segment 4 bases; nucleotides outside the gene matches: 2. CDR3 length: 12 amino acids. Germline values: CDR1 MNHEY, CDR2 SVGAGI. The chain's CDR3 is CASSGTDYEQYF. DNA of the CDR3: TGTGCCAGCAGTGGGACAGATTACGAGCAGTACTTC.

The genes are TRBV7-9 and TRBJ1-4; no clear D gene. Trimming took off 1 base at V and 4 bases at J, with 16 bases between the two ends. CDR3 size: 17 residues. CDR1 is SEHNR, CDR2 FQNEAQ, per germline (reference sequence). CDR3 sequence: CASSLGGLGLFNEKLFF. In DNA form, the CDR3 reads TGTGCCAGCAGCTTAGGGGGTCTTGGACTTTTTAATGAAAAACTGTTTTTT.

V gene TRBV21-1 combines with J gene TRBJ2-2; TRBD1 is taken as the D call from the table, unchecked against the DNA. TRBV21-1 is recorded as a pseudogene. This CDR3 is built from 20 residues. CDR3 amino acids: CASSKIPILWTGALSGELFF. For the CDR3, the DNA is TGTGCCAGCAGCAAAATCCCAATTCTCTGGACAGGGGCCCTGTCCGGGGAGCTGTTTTTT.

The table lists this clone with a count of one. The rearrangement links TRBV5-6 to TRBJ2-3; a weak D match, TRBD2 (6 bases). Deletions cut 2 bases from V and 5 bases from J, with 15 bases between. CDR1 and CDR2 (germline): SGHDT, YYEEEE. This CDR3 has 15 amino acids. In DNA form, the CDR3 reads TGTGCCAGCAGCTTCCCCGGGACTGTATTAGATACGCAGTATTTT. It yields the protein CASSFPGTVLDTQYF.

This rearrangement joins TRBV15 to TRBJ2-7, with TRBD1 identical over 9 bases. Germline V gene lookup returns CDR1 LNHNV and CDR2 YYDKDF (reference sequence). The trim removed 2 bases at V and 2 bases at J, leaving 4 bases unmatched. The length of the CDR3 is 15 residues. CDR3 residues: CATSRTGGYPYEQYF. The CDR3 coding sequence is TGTGCCACCAGCAGAACAGGGGGCTATCCCTACGAGCAGTACTTC.

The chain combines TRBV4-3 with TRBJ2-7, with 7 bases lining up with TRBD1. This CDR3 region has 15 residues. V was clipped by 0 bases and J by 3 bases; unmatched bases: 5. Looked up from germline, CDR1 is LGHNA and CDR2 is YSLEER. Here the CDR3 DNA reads TGCGCCAGCAGCCAAGAAAGGGGGCGTATCTACGAGCAGTACTTC. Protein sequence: CASSQERGRIYEQYF.

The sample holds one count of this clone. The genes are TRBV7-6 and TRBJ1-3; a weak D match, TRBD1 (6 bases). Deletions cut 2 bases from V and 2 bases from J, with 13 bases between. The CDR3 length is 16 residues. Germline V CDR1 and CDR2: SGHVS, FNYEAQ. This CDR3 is CASSLRRGTAGNTIYF. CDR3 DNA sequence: TGTGCCAGCAGCTTAAGGAGGGGGACGGCTGGAAACACCATATATTTT. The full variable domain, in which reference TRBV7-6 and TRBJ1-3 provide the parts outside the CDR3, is GAGVSQSPRYKVTKRGQDVALRCDPISGHVSLYWYRQALGQGPEFLTYFNYEAQQDKSGLPNDRFSAERPEGSISTLTIQRTEQRDSAMYRCASSLRRGTAGNTIYFGEGSWLTVV.

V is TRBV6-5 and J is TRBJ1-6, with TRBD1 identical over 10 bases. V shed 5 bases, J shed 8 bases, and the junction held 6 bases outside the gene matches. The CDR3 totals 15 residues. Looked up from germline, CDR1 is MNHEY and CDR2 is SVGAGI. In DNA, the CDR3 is TGTGCCAGCAGTCAGGGACAGGGGCCGGATTCACCCCTCCACTTT. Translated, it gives CASSQGQGPDSPLHF.

CDR3 nucleotide sequence: TGTGCCAGCAGCCCGACAGGGTTCGGTATGAACACTGAAGCTTTCTTT. Protein: CASSPTGFGMNTEAFF. This chain uses TRBV4-2 with TRBJ1-1; 7 nucleotides match TRBD1. The V gene's germline CDR1 is LGHNA and CDR2 YNFKEQ. With 4 bases clipped from V and 0 bases from J, the junction kept 8 bases outside the gene matches. CDR3 size: 16 residues.

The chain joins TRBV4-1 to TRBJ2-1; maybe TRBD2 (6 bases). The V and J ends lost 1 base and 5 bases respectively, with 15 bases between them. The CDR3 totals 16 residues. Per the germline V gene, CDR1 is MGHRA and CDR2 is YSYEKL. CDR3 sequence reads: CASSQVPGLTHNEQFF. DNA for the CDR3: TGCGCCAGCAGCCAAGTCCCGGGACTCACCCACAATGAGCAGTTCTTC.

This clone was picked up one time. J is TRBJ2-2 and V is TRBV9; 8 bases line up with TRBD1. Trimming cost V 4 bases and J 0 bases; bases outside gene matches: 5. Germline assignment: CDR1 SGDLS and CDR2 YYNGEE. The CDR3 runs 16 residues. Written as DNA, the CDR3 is TGTGCCAGCAGCCCCCGACAGGGGTCGAACACCGGGGAGCTGTTTTTT. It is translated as CASSPRQGSNTGELFF.

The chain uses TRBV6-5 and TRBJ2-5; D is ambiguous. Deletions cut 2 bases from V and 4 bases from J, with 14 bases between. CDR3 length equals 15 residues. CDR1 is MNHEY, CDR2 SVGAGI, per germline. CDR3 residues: CASSYLGTAAETQYF. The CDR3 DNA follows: TGTGCCAGCAGTTACCTTGGCACAGCCGCAGAGACCCAGTACTTC.

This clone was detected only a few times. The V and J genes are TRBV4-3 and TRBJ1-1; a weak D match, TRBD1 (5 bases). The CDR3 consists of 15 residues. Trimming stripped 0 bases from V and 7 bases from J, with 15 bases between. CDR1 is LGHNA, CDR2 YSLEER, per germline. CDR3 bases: TGCGCCAGCAGCCAAGAAGGCAGGGCCCCGGTTGAAGCTTTCTTT. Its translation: CASSQEGRAPVEAFF.

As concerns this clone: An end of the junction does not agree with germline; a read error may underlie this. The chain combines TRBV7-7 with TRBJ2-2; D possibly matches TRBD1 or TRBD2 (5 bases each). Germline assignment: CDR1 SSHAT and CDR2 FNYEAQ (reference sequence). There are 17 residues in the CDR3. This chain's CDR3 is CASSLDLAGTDTGELFF. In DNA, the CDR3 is TGTGCTAGCAGCTTAGACCTCGCCGGGACGGACACCGGGGAGCTGTTTTTT.

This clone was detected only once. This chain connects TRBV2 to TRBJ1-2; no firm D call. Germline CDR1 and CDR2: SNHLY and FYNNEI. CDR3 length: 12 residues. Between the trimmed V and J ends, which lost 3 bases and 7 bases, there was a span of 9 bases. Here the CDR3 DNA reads TGTGCCAGCAGTGATTCGGGGTTTGGCTACACCTTC. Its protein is CASSDSGFGYTF.

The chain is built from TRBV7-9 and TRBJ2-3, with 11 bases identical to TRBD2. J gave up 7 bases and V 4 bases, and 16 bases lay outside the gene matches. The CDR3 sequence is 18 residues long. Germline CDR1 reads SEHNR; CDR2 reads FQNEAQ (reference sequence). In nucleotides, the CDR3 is TGTGCCAGCAGCTCCTGGAATAGCGGGAGGGCCGGTGGAAATACGCAGTATTTT. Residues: CASSSWNSGRAGGNTQYF.